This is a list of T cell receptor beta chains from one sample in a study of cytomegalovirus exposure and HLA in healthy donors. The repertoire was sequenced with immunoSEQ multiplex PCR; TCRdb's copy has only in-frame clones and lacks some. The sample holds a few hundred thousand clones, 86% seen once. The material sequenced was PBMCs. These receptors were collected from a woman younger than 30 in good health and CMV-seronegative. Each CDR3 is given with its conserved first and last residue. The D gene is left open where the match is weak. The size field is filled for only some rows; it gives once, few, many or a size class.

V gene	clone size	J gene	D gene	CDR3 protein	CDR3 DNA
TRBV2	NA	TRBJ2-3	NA	CASSAGADTQYF	TGTGCCAGCAGTGCAGGCGCAGATACGCAGTATTTT
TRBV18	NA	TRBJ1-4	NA	CASSPRTTANEKLFF	TGTGCCAGCTCACCACGCACGACAGCTAATGAAAAACTGTTTTTT
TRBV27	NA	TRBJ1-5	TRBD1	CASSPTGQGYNQPQHF	TGTGCCAGCAGTCCTACCGGACAGGGATACAATCAGCCCCAGCATTTT
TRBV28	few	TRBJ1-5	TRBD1	CASREWRGTGSDQPQHF	TGTGCCAGCAGGGAGTGGAGGGGGACAGGGTCGGATCAGCCCCAGCATTTT
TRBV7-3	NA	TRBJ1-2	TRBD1	CASRPTGGYGYTF	TGTGCCAGCAGACCGACAGGGGGCTATGGCTACACCTTC
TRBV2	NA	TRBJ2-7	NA	CASRGRVNYEQYF	TGTGCCAGCAGAGGCAGGGTGAATTACGAGCAGTACTTC
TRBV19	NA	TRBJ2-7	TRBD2	CASSSRPPTSGISYEQYF	TGTGCCAGTAGTTCTAGGCCCCCGACTAGCGGGATTTCCTACGAGCAGTACTTC
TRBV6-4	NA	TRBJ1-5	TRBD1	CASSEWTGHQPQHF	TGTGCCAGCAGTGAATGGACAGGGCACCAGCCCCAGCATTTT
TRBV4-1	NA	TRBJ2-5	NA	CASSQEINKETQYF	TGCGCCAGCAGCCAAGAGATTAACAAAGAGACCCAGTACTTC
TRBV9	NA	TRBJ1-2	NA	CASSVDQAGNGYTF	TGTGCCAGCAGCGTAGATCAGGCGGGGAATGGCTACACCTTC
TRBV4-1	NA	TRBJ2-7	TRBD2	CASSQDKRTSATYEQYF	TGCGCCAGCAGCCAAGACAAAAGGACTAGCGCTACCTACGAGCAGTACTTC
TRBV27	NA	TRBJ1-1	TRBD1	CASTPGQGARGTEAFF	TGTGCCAGCACCCCAGGACAGGGGGCTAGGGGCACTGAAGCTTTCTTT
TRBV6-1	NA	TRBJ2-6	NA	CASSRGSGANVLTF	TGTGCCAGCAGTCGGGGCTCTGGGGCCAACGTCCTGACTTTC
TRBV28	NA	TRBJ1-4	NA	CASSFRKLSTATNEKLFF	TGTGCCAGCAGTTTCCGCAAACTTTCGACAGCAACTAATGAAAAACTGTTTTTT
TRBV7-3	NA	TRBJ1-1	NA	CASSLRGGMTEAFF	TGTGCCAGCAGCTTAAGGGGGGGAATGACTGAAGCTTTCTTT
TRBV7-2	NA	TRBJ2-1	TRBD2	CASSLSGTAYNEQFF	TGTGCCAGCAGCTTAAGCGGGACCGCCTACAATGAGCAGTTCTTC
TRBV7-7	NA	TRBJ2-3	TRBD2	CASSPGGAGGADTQYF	TGTGCTAGCAGCCCAGGGGGAGCGGGAGGGGCAGATACGCAGTATTTT
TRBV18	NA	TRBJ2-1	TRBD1	CASSPIQGAGYNEQFF	TGTGCCAGCTCACCAATACAGGGGGCGGGATACAATGAGCAGTTCTTC
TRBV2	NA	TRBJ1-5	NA	CASSGSGVDQPQHF	TGTGCCAGCAGTGGGTCAGGGGTGGATCAGCCCCAACATTTT
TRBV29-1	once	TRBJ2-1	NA	CSVRERPGGQFF	TGCAGCGTTCGAGAGCGCCCCGGGGGGCAGTTCTTC
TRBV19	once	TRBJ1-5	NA	CASSIWGGFRQPQHF	TGTGCCAGTAGTATTTGGGGAGGGTTCCGCCAGCCCCAGCATTTT
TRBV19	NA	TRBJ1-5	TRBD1	CASSPGFDRGLQPQHF	TGTGCCAGTAGCCCGGGATTTGACAGGGGGCTTCAGCCCCAGCATTTT
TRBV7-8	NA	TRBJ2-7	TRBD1	CASSRWDRGISYEQYF	TGTGCCAGCAGCCGTTGGGACAGGGGAATTAGCTACGAGCAGTACTTC
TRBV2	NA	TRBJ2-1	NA	CASSPHYNEQFF	TGTGCCAGCAGTCCCCACTACAATGAGCAGTTCTTC
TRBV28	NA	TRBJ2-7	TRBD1	CASSLGQGFNEQYF	TGTGCCAGCAGCCTGGGACAGGGGTTTAACGAGCAGTACTTC
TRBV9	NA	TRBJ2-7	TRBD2	CASTEPPRDYSYEQYF	TGTGCCAGCACCGAACCCCCACGGGACTATTCCTACGAGCAGTACTTC
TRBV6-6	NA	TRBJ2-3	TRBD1	CASSTRTGGDTQYF	TGTGCCAGCAGTACGCGGACAGGGGGAGATACGCAGTATTTT
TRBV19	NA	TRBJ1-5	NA	CASNQQEYNQPQHF	TGTGCCAGTAATCAACAGGAGTACAATCAGCCCCAGCATTTT
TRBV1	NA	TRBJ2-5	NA	CTSSQDTDGGAYQETQYF	TGCACCAGCAGCCAAGATACTGATGGCGGGGCGTACCAAGAGACCCAGTACTTC
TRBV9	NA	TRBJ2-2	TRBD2	CASSVGEGTSSDGELFF	TGTGCCAGCAGCGTAGGGGAGGGGACTAGCTCTGACGGGGAGCTGTTTTTT
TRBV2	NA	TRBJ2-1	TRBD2	CASSPGLAGGSQEQFF	TGTGCCAGCAGTCCGGGACTAGCGGGAGGTTCACAGGAGCAGTTCTTC
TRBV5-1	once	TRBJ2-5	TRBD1	CASSLSGGLETQYF	TGCGCCAGCAGCTTGTCAGGGGGCCTCGAGACCCAGTACTTC
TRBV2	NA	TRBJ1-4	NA	CASRRRTNEKLFF	TGTGCCAGCCGAAGGAGGACTAATGAAAAACTGTTTTTT
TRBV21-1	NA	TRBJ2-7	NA	CASTETRLALYEQYF	TGTGCCAGCACCGAGACCCGATTAGCCCTCTACGAGCAGTACTTC
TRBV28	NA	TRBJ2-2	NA	CASKLTGELFF	TGTGCCAGCAAACTCACCGGGGAGCTGTTTTTT
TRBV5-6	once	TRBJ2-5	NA	CASSLARVEETQYF	TGTGCCAGCAGCTTGGCCAGGGTGGAAGAGACCCAGTACTTC
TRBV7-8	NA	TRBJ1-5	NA	CASSSQGGSQPQHF	TGTGCCAGCAGCTCGCAGGGAGGGAGTCAGCCCCAGCATTTT
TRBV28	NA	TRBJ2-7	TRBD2	CASSETGGSSYEQYF	TGTGCCAGCAGTGAAACGGGAGGATCCTCCTACGAGCAGTACTTC
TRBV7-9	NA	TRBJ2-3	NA	CASSLRVSTDTQYF	TGTGCCAGCAGCTTACGGGTGTCCACAGATACGCAGTATTTT
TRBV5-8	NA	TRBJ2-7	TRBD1	CASSDRGRGEQYF	TGTGCCAGCAGTGACAGGGGCCGAGGCGAGCAGTACTTC
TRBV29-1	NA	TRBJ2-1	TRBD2	CSVGAGALYNEQFF	TGCAGCGTTGGGGCGGGAGCTTTGTACAATGAGCAGTTCTTC
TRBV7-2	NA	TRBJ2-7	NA	CASSLPGQSSYEQYF	TGTGCCAGCAGCTTACCGGGTCAGAGCTCCTACGAGCAGTACTTC
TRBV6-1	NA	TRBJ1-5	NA	CASSESAGFGQPQHF	TGTGCCAGCAGTGAATCTGCCGGGTTTGGTCAGCCCCAGCATTTT
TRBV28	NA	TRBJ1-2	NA	CASSSGPPYGYTF	TGTGCCAGCAGTAGCGGGCCCCCTTATGGCTACACCTTC
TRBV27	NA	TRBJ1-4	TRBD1	CASRVTGWATNEKLFF	TGTGCCAGCAGGGTGACAGGGTGGGCAACTAATGAAAAACTGTTTTTT
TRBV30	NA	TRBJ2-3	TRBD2	CAWSPRGAGGPHINLNTQYF	TGTGCCTGGAGTCCGCGGGGAGCGGGAGGGCCCCACATAAATCTAAATACGCAGTATTTT
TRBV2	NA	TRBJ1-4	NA	CASVPATNEKLFF	TGTGCCAGCGTTCCGGCAACTAATGAAAAACTGTTTTTT
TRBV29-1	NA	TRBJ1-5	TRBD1	CSVAGSGGDGNQPQHF	TGCAGCGTCGCGGGGTCAGGGGGAGACGGCAATCAGCCCCAGCATTTT
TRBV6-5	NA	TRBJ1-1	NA	CASSYSAGNTEAFF	TGTGCCAGCAGTTACTCGGCGGGCAACACTGAAGCTTTCTTT
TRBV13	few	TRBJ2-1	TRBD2	CASSLVAGYYNEQFF	TGTGCCAGCAGCTTAGTAGCGGGCTACTACAATGAGCAGTTCTTC
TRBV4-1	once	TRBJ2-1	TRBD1	CASSHPIFGDRESWSEQFF	TGCGCCAGCAGCCACCCCATATTCGGGGACAGGGAATCATGGAGTGAGCAGTTCTTC
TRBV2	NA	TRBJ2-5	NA	CASSARGIQETQYF	TGTGCCAGCAGTGCCAGGGGAATCCAAGAGACCCAGTACTTC
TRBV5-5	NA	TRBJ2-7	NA	CASSLVADFGGSYEQYF	TGTGCCAGCAGCTTGGTAGCGGACTTTGGGGGCTCCTACGAGCAGTACTTC
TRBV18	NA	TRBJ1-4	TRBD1	CASSPTTGADNEKLFF	TGTGCCAGCTCACCCACGACAGGGGCCGATAATGAAAAACTGTTTTTT
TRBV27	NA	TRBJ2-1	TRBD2	CASPCPPVLAGGNNEQFF	TGTGCCAGCCCTTGCCCCCCAGTGTTGGCGGGAGGAAACAATGAGCAGTTCTTC
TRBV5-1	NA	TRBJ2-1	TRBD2	CASSFSGTSTNEQFF	TGCGCCAGCAGCTTTAGCGGGACTAGTACGAATGAGCAGTTCTTC
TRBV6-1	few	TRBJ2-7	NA	CASSESRHFAYEQYF	TGTGCCAGCAGTGAATCACGACATTTTGCCTACGAGCAGTACTTC